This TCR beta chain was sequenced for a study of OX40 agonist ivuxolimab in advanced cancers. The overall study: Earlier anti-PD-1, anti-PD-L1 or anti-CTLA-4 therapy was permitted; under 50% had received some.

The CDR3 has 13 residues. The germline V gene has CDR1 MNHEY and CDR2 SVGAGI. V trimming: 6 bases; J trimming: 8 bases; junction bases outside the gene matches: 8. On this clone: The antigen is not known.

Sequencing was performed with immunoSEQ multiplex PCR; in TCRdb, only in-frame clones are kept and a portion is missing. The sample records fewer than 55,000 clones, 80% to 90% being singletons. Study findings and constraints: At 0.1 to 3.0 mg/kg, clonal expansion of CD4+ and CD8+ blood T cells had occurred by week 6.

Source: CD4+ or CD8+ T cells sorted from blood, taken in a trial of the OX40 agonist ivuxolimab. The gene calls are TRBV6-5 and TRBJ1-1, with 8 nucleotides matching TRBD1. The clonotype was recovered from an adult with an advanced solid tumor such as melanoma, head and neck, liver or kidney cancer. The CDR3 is CASSPARGREAFF. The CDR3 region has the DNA TGTGCCAGCAGCCCCGCCAGGGGGCGGGAAGCTTTCTTT.